These 10 T cell receptor beta chains share one sample of origin, sequenced in a study of T cells in Graves' hyperthyroidism and ophthalmopathy. Amplified TCR beta CDR3 regions came from RNA transcripts. The primer set for the first-round RT-PCR of the TCR CDR3 was HTBI. MiXCR, run by TCRdb on the multiplex PCR reads, gives a single entry per CDR3 protein. Here the sample spans some 350,000 distinct CDR3 sequences, about 15% being singletons. Material: blood. Receptors originate from a woman younger than 35 with Graves' hyperthyroidism that later progressed to Graves' ophthalmopathy.

The sample holds many counts of this clonotype. The rearrangement links TRBV11-2 to TRBJ1-2; D is unresolved. CDR1 SGHAT and CDR2 FQNNGV come from the germline V gene. V was shortened by 5 bases and J by 8 bases, with 24 bases between the two germline ends. This CDR3 comprises 16 residues. The CDR3 DNA reads TGTGCCAGCAGCAAATCGGGGTTGATGAAGGTCGGGGGCTACACCTTC. It codes for CASSKSGLMKVGGYTF.

This clonotype was seen repeatedly, ten times or more. This chain connects TRBV28 to TRBJ1-5, with no clear D. Germline-derived CDR1 and CDR2 are MDHEN and SYDVKM. CDR3 size: 14 residues. Deletions cut 3 bases from V and 1 base from J, with 7 bases between. CDR3 protein: CASSFFRSNQPQHF. The CDR3 DNA follows: TGTGCCAGCAGTTTCTTTAGAAGCAATCAGCCCCAGCATTTT.

There are many counts of this clonotype. This chain uses TRBV6-1 with TRBJ1-1; D is unclear. The CDR3 consists of 15 residues. Germline V gives CDR1 MNHNS, CDR2 SASEGT. Trimming took 6 bases from V and 5 from J, leaving 19 bases between them. As DNA, the CDR3 is TGTGCCAGCAGATTAAATTGGGATAAAGGGACTGAAGCTTTCTTT. Translation: CASRLNWDKGTEAFF.

This clonotype was counted at least ten times. The rearrangement joins TRBV27 to TRBJ2-7, with TRBD2 identical over 7 bases. Germline CDR1 MNHEY, CDR2 SMNVEV (reference sequence). The ends lost 3 bases at V and 4 bases at J; junction bases unmatched: 6. This CDR3 is 14 amino acids long. For the CDR3, the DNA is TGTGCCAGCAGTTTTTCAAGCGGGACTTACGAGCAGTACTTC. It is translated as CASSFSSGTYEQYF.

V gene TRBV6-1 combines with J gene TRBJ2-4, with 7 bases that match TRBD2. CDR1 MNHNS and CDR2 SASEGT come from the germline V gene. Trimming at V came to 0 bases and at J to 2 bases, leaving 13 bases not matched to a gene. The CDR3 has 19 residues. The CDR3 reads CASSEARLAVVRSKNIQYF. The CDR3, as DNA: TGTGCCAGCAGTGAAGCGCGGCTAGCGGTCGTGAGGTCCAAAAACATTCAGTACTTC.

This clonotype was recorded many times. This chain uses TRBV30 with TRBJ2-3, with 10 bases fitting TRBD1. This CDR3 region has 15 residues. CDR1 and CDR2 (germline): GTSNPN, SVGIG (reference sequence). J gave up 1 base and V 2 bases, and 3 bases lay outside the gene matches. CDR3 in DNA: TGTGCCTGGAGTCCCGGGACAGGGGGCACAGATACGCAGTATTTT. This codes for CAWSPGTGGTDTQYF. Full variable domain (missing parts from reference TRBV30 and TRBJ2-3): SQTIHQWPATLVQPVGSPLSLECTVEGTSNPNLYWYRQAAGRGLQLLFYSVGIGQISSEVPQNLSASRPQDRQFILSSKKLLLSDSGFYLCAWSPGTGGTDTQYFGPGTRLTVL.

This clonotype was observed many times. This chain joins TRBV7-8 and TRBJ2-1; a weak D match, TRBD2 (7 bases). The CDR3 spans 17 residues. Trimming took off 5 bases at V and 0 bases at J, with 17 bases between the two ends. The germline CDR1 and CDR2 sequences are SGHVS and FQNEAQ. The CDR3 DNA is TGTGCCAGCAGCGCCCGGGGGGCGGGGAGCTCCTACAATGAGCAGTTCTTC. Residues: CASSARGAGSSYNEQFF.

This clonotype was seen repeatedly, ten times or more. V gene TRBV6-5 combines with J gene TRBJ1-1; no clear D gene. This CDR3 has 14 amino acids. CDR1 and CDR2 (germline): MNHEY, SVGAGI. The ends were cut back, 2 bases at V and 0 bases at J, with 7 bases in the middle. The CDR3 sequence: CASSYKQMNTEAFF. The CDR3 DNA reads as TGTGCCAGCAGTTACAAACAAATGAACACTGAAGCTTTCTTT.

Notes on this clonotype: A clone one base away is much larger, so this may be a read error. This rearrangement joins TRBV13 to TRBJ2-1; TRBD1 matches at 10 bases. Germline CDR1 and CDR2: PRHDT and FYEKMQ (reference sequence). V lost 5 bases to trimming and J lost 10 bases; unmatched junction nucleotides: 11. CDR3 length: 15 amino acids. The CDR3, as DNA: TGTGCCAGCAGCCCCCGACAGGGGGCCCACCGCGAGCAGTTCTTC. This codes for CASSPRQGAHREQFF. The full variable domain, rest sourced from reference TRBV13 and TRBJ2-1, is AAGVIQSPRHLIKEKRETATLKCYPIPRHDTVYWYQQGPGQDPQFLISFYEKMQSDKGSIPDRFSAQQFSDYHSELNMSSLELGDSALYFCASSPRQGAHREQFFGPGTRLTVL.

This clonotype was observed many times. V and J are TRBV12-3 or TRBV12-4 and TRBJ2-2; tentatively, D is TRBD2 (5 bases). Trimming took 3 bases from V and 6 from J, leaving 5 bases between them. The CDR3 consists of 12 residues. DNA of the CDR3: TGTGCCAGCAGTTTGAGGGCCGGGGAGCTGTTTTTT. The encoded protein is CASSLRAGELFF.